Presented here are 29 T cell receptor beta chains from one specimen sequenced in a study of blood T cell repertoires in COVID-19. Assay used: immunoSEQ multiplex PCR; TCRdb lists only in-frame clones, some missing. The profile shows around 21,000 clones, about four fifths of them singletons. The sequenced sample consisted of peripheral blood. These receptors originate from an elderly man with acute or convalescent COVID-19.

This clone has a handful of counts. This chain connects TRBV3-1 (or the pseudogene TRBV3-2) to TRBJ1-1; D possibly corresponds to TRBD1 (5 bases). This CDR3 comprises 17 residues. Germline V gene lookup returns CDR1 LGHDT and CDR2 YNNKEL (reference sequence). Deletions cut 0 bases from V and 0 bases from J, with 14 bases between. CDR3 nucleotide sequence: TGTGCCAGCAGCCAAGATCTCGGACGGGGGTTGAACACTGAAGCTTTCTTT. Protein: CASSQDLGRGLNTEAFF.

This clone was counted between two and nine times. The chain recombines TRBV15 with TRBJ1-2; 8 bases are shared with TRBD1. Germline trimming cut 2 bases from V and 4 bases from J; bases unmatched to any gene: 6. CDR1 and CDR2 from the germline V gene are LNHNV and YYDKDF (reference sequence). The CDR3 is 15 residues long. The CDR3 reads CATSRWTGNSYGYTF. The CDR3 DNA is TGTGCCACCAGCAGATGGACAGGGAACTCCTATGGCTACACCTTC.

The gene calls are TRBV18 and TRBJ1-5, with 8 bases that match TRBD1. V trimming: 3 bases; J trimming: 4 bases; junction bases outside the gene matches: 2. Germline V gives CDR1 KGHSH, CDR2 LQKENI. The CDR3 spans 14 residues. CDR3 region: CASSPQGANQPQHF. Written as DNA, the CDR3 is TGTGCCAGCTCACCCCAGGGGGCAAATCAGCCCCAGCATTTT. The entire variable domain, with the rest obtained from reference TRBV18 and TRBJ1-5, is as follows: NAGVMQNPRHLVRRRGQEARLRCSPMKGHSHVYWYRQLPEEGLKFMVYLQKENIIDESGMPKERFSAEFPKEGPSILRIQQVVRGDSAAYFCASSPQGANQPQHFGDGTRLSIL.

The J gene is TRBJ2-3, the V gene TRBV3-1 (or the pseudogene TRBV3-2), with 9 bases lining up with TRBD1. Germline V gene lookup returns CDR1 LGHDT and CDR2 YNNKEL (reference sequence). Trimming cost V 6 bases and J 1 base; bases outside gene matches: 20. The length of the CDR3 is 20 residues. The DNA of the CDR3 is TGTGCCAGCAGTCGTAAGATCGCGGGACAGGGCACCACGCGCACAGATACGCAGTATTTT. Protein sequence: CASSRKIAGQGTTRTDTQYF.

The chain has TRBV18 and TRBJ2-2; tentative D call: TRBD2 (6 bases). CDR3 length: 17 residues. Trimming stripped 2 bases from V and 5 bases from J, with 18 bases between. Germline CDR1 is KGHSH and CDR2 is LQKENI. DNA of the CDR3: TGTGCCAGCTCACCAAGACGGACGGGAGCGGGTACCGGGGAGCTGTTTTTT. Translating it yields CASSPRRTGAGTGELFF.

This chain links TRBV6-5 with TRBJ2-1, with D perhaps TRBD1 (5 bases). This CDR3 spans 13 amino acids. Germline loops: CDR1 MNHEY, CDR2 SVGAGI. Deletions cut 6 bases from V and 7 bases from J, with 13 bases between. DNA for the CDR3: TGTGCCAGCAGGGGGCTGGATCGGAATGAGCAGTTCTTC. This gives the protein CASRGLDRNEQFF.

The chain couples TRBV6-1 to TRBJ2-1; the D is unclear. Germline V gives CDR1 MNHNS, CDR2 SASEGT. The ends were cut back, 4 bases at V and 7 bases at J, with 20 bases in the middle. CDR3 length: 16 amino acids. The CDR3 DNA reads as TGTGCCAGCAGTGGGGCACTTTTAGAATTAAGGAATGAGCAGTTCTTC. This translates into CASSGALLELRNEQFF.

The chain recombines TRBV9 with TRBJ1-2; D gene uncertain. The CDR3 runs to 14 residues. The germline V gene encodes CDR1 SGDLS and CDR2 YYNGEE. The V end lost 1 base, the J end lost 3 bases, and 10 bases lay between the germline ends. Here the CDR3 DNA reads TGTGCCAGCAGCGTAAGAGGAACCTACTATGGCTACACCTTC. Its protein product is CASSVRGTYYGYTF.

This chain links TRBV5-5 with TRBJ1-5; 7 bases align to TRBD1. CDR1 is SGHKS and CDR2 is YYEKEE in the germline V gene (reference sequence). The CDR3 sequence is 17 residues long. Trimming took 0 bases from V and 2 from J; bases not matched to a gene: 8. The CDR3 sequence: CASSLGDSLLGNQPQHF. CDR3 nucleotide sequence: TGTGCCAGCAGCTTGGGGGACAGTTTATTGGGCAATCAGCCCCAGCATTTT.

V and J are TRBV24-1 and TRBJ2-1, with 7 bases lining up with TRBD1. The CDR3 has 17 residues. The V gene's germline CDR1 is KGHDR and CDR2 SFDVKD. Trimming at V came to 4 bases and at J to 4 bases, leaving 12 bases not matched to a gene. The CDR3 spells CATSERKTGTEYNEQFF. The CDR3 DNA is TGTGCCACCAGTGAACGAAAAACCGGGACAGAATACAATGAGCAGTTCTTC.

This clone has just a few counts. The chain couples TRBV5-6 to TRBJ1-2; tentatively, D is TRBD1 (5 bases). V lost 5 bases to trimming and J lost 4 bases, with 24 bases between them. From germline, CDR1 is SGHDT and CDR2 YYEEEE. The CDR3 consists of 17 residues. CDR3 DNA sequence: TGTGCCAGCAGTGATTATCAGCCCAGGGTTTCGGGCTATGGCTACACCTTC. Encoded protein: CASSDYQPRVSGYGYTF. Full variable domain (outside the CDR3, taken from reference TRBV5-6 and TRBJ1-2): DAGVTQSPTHLIKTRGQQVTLRCSPKSGHDTVSWYQQALGQGPQFIFQYYEEEERQRGNFPDRFSGHQFPNYSSELNVNALLLGDSALYLCASSDYQPRVSGYGYTFGSGTRLTVV.

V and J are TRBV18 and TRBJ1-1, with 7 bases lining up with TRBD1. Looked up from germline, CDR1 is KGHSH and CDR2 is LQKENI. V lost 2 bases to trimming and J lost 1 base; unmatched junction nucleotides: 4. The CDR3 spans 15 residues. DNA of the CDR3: TGTGCCAGCTCACCAGCAGGGACAGAGAACACTGAAGCTTTCTTT. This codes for CASSPAGTENTEAFF.

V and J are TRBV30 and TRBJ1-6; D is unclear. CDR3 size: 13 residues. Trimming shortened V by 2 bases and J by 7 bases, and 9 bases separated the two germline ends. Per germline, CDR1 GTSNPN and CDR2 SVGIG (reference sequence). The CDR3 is CAWSSGDNSPLHF. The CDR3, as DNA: TGTGCCTGGAGTTCGGGAGACAATTCACCCCTCCACTTT.

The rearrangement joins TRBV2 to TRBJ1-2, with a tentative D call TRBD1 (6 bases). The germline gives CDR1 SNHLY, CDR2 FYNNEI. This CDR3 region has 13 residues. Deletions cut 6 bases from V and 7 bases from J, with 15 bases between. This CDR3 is CASRSEGQVGYTF. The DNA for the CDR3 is TGTGCCAGCAGGTCAGAGGGACAAGTTGGCTACACCTTC. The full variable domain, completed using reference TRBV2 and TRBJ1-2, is EPEVTQTPSHQVTQMGQEVILRCVPISNHLYFYWYRQILGQKVEFLVSFYNNEISEKSEIFDDQFSVERPDGSNFTLKIRSTKLEDSAMYFCASRSEGQVGYTFGSGTRLTVV.

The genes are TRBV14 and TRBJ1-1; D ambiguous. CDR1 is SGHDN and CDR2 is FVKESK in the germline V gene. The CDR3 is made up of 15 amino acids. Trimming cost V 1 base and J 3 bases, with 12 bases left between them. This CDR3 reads CASSQGGGLDTEAFF. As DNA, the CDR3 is TGTGCCAGCAGCCAAGGAGGTGGGTTAGACACTGAAGCTTTCTTT.

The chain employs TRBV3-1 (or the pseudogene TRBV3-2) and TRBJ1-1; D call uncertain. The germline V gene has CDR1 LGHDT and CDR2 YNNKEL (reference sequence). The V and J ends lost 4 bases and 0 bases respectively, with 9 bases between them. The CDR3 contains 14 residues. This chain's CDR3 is CASSPIHVNTEAFF. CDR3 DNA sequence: TGTGCCAGCAGCCCAATACATGTGAACACTGAAGCTTTCTTT.

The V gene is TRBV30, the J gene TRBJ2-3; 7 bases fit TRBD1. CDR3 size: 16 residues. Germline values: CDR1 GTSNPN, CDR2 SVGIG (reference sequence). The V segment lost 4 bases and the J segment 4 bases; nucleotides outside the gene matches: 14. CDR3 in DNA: TGTGCCTGGACAGATCTCAGACAGGGTCGATCAGATACGCAGTATTTT. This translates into CAWTDLRQGRSDTQYF.

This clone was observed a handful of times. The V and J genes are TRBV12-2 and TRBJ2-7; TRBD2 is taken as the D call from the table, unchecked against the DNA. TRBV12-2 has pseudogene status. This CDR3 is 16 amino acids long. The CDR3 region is CASRLVWAGPSYEQYF. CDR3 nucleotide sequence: TGTGCAAGTCGCTTAGTCTGGGCGGGACCCTCCTACGAGCAGTACTTC.

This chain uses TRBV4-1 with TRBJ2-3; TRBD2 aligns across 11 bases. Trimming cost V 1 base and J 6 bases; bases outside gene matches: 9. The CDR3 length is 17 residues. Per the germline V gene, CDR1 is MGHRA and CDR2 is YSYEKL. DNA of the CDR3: TGCGCCAGCAGCCAAGTAGTCGGGCCTAGCGGGAGGGATACGCAGTATTTT. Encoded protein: CASSQVVGPSGRDTQYF.

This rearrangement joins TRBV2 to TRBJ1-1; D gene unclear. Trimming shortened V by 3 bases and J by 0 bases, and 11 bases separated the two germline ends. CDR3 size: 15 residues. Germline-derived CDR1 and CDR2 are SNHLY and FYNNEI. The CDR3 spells CASSDGRSLNTEAFF. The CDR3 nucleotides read TGTGCCAGCAGTGACGGTAGGAGCTTGAACACTGAAGCTTTCTTT.

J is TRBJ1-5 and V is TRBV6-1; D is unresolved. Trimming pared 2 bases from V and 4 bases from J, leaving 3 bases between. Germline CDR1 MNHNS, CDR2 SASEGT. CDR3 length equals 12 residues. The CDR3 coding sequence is TGTGCCAGCAGTGAACGTAATCAGCCCCAGCATTTT. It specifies CASSERNQPQHF.

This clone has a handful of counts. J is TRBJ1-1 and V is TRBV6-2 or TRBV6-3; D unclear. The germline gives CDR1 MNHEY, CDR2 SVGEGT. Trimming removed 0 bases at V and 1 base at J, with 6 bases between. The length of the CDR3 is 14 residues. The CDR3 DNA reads TGTGCCAGCAGTTACTCACTTCGGAACACTGAAGCTTTCTTT. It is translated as CASSYSLRNTEAFF.

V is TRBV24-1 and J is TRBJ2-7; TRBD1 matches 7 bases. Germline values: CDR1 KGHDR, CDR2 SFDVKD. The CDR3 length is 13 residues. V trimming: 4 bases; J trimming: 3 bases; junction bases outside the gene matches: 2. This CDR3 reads CATSEGGDYEQYF. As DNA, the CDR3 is TGTGCCACCAGTGAAGGGGGCGACTACGAGCAGTACTTC.

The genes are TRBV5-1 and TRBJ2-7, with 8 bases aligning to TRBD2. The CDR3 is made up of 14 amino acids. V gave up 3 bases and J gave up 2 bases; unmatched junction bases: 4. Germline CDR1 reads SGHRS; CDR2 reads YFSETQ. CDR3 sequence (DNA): TGCGCCAGCAGCTATAGCGGGGACCCCTACGAGCAGTACTTC. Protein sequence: CASSYSGDPYEQYF.

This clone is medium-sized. The CDR3 protein is CASAGQGAYEQYF. The DNA for the CDR3 is TGTGCCAGCGCAGGACAGGGTGCCTACGAGCAGTACTTC. The chain carries TRBV9 and TRBJ2-7; the match to TRBD1 covers 8 bases. CDR3 length: 13 residues. Germline lookup yields CDR1 SGDLS and CDR2 YYNGEE. Trimming cost V 7 bases and J 2 bases; bases outside gene matches: 5. Using reference TRBV9 and TRBJ2-7 for the parts outside the CDR3, the full variable domain is DSGVTQTPKHLITATGQRVTLRCSPRSGDLSVYWYQQSLDQGLQFLIQYYNGEERAKGNILERFSAQQFPDLHSELNLSSLELGDSALYFCASAGQGAYEQYFGPGTRLTVT.

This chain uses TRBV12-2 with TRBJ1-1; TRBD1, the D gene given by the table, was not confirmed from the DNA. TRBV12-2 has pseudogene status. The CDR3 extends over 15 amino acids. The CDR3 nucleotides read TGTGCAAGTCGCCCCCAGGGACAGGGGATTTCTGAAGCTTTCTTT. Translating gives CASRPQGQGISEAFF.

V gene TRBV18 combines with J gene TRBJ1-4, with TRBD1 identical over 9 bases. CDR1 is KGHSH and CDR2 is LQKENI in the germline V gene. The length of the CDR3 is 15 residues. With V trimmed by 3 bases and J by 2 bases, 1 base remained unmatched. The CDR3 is CASSPGQGTNEKLFF. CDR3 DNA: TGTGCCAGCTCACCGGGACAGGGTACTAATGAAAAACTGTTTTTT.

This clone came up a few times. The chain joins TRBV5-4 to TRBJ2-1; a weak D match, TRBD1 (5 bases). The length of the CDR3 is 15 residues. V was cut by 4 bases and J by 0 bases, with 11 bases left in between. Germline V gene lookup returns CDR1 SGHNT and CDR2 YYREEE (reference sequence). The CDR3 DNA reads TGTGCCAGCAGCCCGGACACGAGCTCCTACAATGAGCAGTTCTTC. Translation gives CASSPDTSSYNEQFF.

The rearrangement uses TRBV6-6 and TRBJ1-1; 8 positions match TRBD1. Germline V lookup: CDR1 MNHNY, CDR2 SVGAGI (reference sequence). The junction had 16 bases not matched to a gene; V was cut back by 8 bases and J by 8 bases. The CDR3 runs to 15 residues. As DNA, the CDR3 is TGTGCCAGCGGGGAGGGACAGGCCCAGGGGGAGGAAGCTTTCTTT. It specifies CASGEGQAQGEEAFF.